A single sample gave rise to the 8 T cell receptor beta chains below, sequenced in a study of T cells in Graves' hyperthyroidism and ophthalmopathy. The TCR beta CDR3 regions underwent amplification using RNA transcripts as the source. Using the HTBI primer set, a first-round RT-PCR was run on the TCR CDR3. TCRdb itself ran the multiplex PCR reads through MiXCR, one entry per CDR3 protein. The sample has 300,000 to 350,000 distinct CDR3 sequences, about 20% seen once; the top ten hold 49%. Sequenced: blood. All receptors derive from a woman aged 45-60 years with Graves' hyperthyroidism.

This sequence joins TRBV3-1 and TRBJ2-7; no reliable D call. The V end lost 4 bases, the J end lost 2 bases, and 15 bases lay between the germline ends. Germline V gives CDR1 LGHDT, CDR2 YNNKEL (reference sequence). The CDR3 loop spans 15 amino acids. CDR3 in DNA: TGTGCCAGCAGCCCCCAGATTGGGGTTACCTACGAGCAGTACTTC. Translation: CASSPQIGVTYEQYF.

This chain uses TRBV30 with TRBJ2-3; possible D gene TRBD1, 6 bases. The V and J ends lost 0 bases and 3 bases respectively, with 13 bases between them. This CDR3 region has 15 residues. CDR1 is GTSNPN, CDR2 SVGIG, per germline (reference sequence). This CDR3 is CAWSVGRGNTDTQYF. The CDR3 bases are TGTGCCTGGAGTGTGGGCAGGGGAAATACAGATACGCAGTATTTT.

CDR3 in DNA: TGCGCCAGCAGCTTATTTTCGGGCATCCCTAACTATGGCTACACCTTC. Its translation: CASSLFSGIPNYGYTF. The V call is TRBV5-1, the J call TRBJ1-2; no clear D. Germline V gives CDR1 SGHRS, CDR2 YFSETQ. V was clipped by 2 bases and J by 0 bases, with 14 bases between them. The CDR3 length is 16 residues.

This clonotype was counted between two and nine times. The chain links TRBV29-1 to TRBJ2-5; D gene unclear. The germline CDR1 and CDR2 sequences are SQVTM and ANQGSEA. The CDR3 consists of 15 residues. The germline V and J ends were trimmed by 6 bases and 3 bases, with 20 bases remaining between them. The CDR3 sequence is CSVADVALPEETQYF. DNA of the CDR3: TGCAGCGTCGCGGACGTCGCACTCCCAGAAGAGACCCAGTACTTC.

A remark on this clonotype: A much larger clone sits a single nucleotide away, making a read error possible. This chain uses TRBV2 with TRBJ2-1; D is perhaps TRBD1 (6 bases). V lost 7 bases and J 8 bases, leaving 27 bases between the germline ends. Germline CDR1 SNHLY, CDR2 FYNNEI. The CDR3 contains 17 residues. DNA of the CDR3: TGTGCCAGCACCGAAGGGGGAGTAGCGCGACTCGGGCATGAGCAGTTCTTC. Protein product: CASTEGGVARLGHEQFF.

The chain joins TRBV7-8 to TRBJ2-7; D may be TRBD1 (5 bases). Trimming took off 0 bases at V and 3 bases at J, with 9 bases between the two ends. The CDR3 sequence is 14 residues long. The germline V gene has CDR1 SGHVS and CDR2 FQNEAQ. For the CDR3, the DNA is TGTGCCAGCAGCTTAGCGCAGGGTTACTACGAGCAGTACGTC. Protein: CASSLAQGYYEQYV.

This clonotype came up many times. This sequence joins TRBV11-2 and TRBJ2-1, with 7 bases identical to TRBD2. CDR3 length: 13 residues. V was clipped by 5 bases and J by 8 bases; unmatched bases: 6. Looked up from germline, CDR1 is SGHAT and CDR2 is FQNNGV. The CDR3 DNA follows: TGTGCCAGCAGCCCCTTGGGGGGGGATGAGCAGTTCTTC. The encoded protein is CASSPLGGDEQFF. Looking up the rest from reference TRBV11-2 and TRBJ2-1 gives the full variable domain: EAGVAQSPRYKIIEKRQSVAFWCNPISGHATLYWYQQILGQGPKLLIQFQNNGVVDDSQLPKDRFSAERLKGVDSTLKIQPAKLEDSAVYLCASSPLGGDEQFFGPGTRLTVL.

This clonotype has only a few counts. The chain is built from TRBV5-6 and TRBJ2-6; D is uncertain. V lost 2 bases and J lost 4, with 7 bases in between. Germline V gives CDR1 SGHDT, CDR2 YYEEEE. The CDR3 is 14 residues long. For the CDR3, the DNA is TGTGCCAGCAGCTTCGGGTTAGGGGCCAACGTCCTGACTTTC. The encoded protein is CASSFGLGANVLTF.